This TCR beta chain was captured by sequencing in a study of response to subunit inactivated influenza vaccine. Study-wide results and caveats: Each seasonal influenza vaccination recruits few new T cells, the authors suggested.

In this sample, this clonotype turned up a few times. Its antigen remains unknown. The CDR3 has 16 amino acids. Looked up from germline, CDR1 is DFQATT and CDR2 is SNEGSKA (reference sequence). The ends lost 6 bases at V and 8 bases at J; junction bases unmatched: 13. TCRdb re-analysed the RT-PCR reads in MiXCR, keeping a single row per CDR3 protein. Found here are about 650,000 distinct CDR3 sequences, 15% to 19% of them singletons; the top ten hold more than 9%. The source was PBMCs from blood, collected 11 to 12 days after vaccination. The clonotype was recovered from a man over 45 who received an inactivated influenza vaccine. V is TRBV20-1 and J is TRBJ2-1, with 13 bases fitting TRBD2. The CDR3 reads CSAQGLAGVRSDEQFF. The CDR3 DNA reads as TGCAGTGCCCAAGGACTAGCGGGAGTCCGGAGCGATGAGCAGTTCTTC.